A selection of T cell receptor beta chains follows, all from one sample in a study of blood T cell repertoires in COVID-19. Assay: immunoSEQ multiplex PCR; the TCRdb copy retains only in-frame clones and omits some. The table records over 300,000 clones, around 89% of them present only once. The material sequenced was peripheral blood. Receptors originate from a man aged 18 to 30 with active or convalescent COVID-19. Each CDR3 is given with its conserved first and last residue. Fields, in order: D gene, clone size, J gene, V gene, CDR3 DNA, CDR3 protein. A D gene is named only where the DNA matches it firmly. Where a row states a size, it is once, few, many or the class of an expanded clone; other rows omit it.

d_call: TRBD1; clone_size: NA; j_call: TRBJ2-1; v_call: TRBV28; cdr3_nt: TGTGCCAGCAGCGTAATCAGGACAGGTTCCTACAATGAGCAGTTCTTC; cdr3_aa: CASSVIRTGSYNEQFF
d_call: TRBD1; clone_size: NA; j_call: TRBJ2-7; v_call: TRBV7-9; cdr3_nt: TGTGCCAGCAGTGATACCTCCGGGACAGGGGTCATCTACGAGCAGTACTTC; cdr3_aa: CASSDTSGTGVIYEQYF
d_call: NA; clone_size: NA; j_call: TRBJ1-1; v_call: TRBV7-8; cdr3_nt: TGTGCCAGCAGCTTAGGGGGCGGTTCTAACACTGAAGCTTTCTTT; cdr3_aa: CASSLGGGSNTEAFF
d_call: TRBD2; clone_size: NA; j_call: TRBJ2-5; v_call: TRBV18; cdr3_nt: TGTGCCAGCTCACCACCGACTAGCGGGAGCGGCGGGACCCAGTACTTC; cdr3_aa: CASSPPTSGSGGTQYF
d_call: NA; clone_size: NA; j_call: TRBJ2-7; v_call: TRBV5-6; cdr3_nt: TGTGCCAGCAGCCCAACCCGTCGGTTGGGCCTCGAGCAGTACTTC; cdr3_aa: CASSPTRRLGLEQYF
d_call: NA; clone_size: NA; j_call: TRBJ2-2; v_call: TRBV6-5; cdr3_nt: TGTGCCAGCAGTTACCAGGGGTCGTGGGTTACCGGGGAGCTGTTTTTT; cdr3_aa: CASSYQGSWVTGELFF
d_call: TRBD2; clone_size: NA; j_call: TRBJ2-7; v_call: TRBV2; cdr3_nt: TGTGCCAGCAGTGAGGTAGCGGGAGGGTCCTACGAGCAGTACTTC; cdr3_aa: CASSEVAGGSYEQYF
d_call: TRBD1; clone_size: once; j_call: TRBJ1-2; v_call: TRBV28; cdr3_nt: TGTGCCAGCAGTTTAGAACCCGACAGGGAGGATGGCTACACCTTC; cdr3_aa: CASSLEPDREDGYTF
d_call: NA; clone_size: NA; j_call: TRBJ1-5; v_call: TRBV6-5; cdr3_nt: TGTGCCAGCACCATAAGAGAGAATCAGCCCCAGCATTTT; cdr3_aa: CASTIRENQPQHF
d_call: TRBD1; clone_size: NA; j_call: TRBJ1-1; v_call: TRBV19; cdr3_nt: TGTGCCACTAGCGGGCATGGAGGGGGCCTTTATTCGAACACTGAAGCTTTCTTT; cdr3_aa: CATSGHGGGLYSNTEAFF
d_call: TRBD1; clone_size: NA; j_call: TRBJ1-3; v_call: TRBV3-1/TRBV3-2; cdr3_nt: TGTGCCAGCAGCCATCAGGGGGCCGTAGGAAACACCATATATTTT; cdr3_aa: CASSHQGAVGNTIYF
d_call: NA; clone_size: NA; j_call: TRBJ1-2; v_call: TRBV12-5; cdr3_nt: TGTGCTAGTGGCCAGGGTAGGGGTGGCTACACCTTC; cdr3_aa: CASGQGRGGYTF
d_call: TRBD1; clone_size: NA; j_call: TRBJ1-1; v_call: TRBV27; cdr3_nt: TGTGCCAGCAGTTTAGGCCGGGGGACAGGGATGGCTTTCTTT; cdr3_aa: CASSLGRGTGMAFF
d_call: TRBD1; clone_size: NA; j_call: TRBJ1-6; v_call: TRBV28; cdr3_nt: TGTGCCAGCTGTTCGCGGGACAGAAGTTTTAATTCACCCCTCCACTTT; cdr3_aa: CASCSRDRSFNSPLHF
d_call: NA; clone_size: NA; j_call: TRBJ2-1; v_call: TRBV5-6; cdr3_nt: TGTGCCAGCAGCTTGACAGATGAGCAGTTCTTC; cdr3_aa: CASSLTDEQFF
d_call: TRBD1; clone_size: NA; j_call: TRBJ1-5; v_call: TRBV5-5; cdr3_nt: TGTGCCAGCAGGGGGGGCCTGGCAGGGGGCCTCAATCAGCCCCAGCATTTT; cdr3_aa: CASRGGLAGGLNQPQHF
d_call: TRBD2; clone_size: NA; j_call: TRBJ2-3; v_call: TRBV11-2; cdr3_nt: TGTGCCAGCAGCTCACCACAAACCGGACTAGCGGGCCCAGATACGCAGTATTTT; cdr3_aa: CASSSPQTGLAGPDTQYF
d_call: NA; clone_size: NA; j_call: TRBJ2-3; v_call: TRBV4-1; cdr3_nt: TGCGCCAGCAGCCAAGCAAGGGGCGGGGGCACAGATACGCAGTATTTT; cdr3_aa: CASSQARGGGTDTQYF
d_call: NA; clone_size: NA; j_call: TRBJ1-1; v_call: TRBV28; cdr3_nt: TGTGCCAGCAGTACCCTATTTGAAGCTTTCTTT; cdr3_aa: CASSTLFEAFF
d_call: NA; clone_size: NA; j_call: TRBJ1-6; v_call: TRBV2; cdr3_nt: TGTGCCAGCAGTGATTCGGGGTTCAATAATTCACCCCTCCACTTT; cdr3_aa: CASSDSGFNNSPLHF
d_call: NA; clone_size: NA; j_call: TRBJ1-1; v_call: TRBV19; cdr3_nt: TGTGCCAGTAGTATTATCGGGTCTGATTTATGGGTGAACACTGAAGCTTTCTTT; cdr3_aa: CASSIIGSDLWVNTEAFF
d_call: NA; clone_size: NA; j_call: TRBJ2-7; v_call: TRBV4-1; cdr3_nt: TGCGCCAGCAGCCAACCACAGGGCCTTCCTGGGGAGCAGTACTTC; cdr3_aa: CASSQPQGLPGEQYF
d_call: NA; clone_size: NA; j_call: TRBJ1-1; v_call: TRBV19; cdr3_nt: TGTGCCAGTAGTCCATTGGGAGGGTCGACTGAAGCTTTCTTT; cdr3_aa: CASSPLGGSTEAFF
d_call: NA; clone_size: NA; j_call: TRBJ2-1; v_call: TRBV9; cdr3_nt: TGTGCCAGCAGCGTAGGAAGGGGCGCCTCCTACAATGAGCAGTTCTTC; cdr3_aa: CASSVGRGASYNEQFF
d_call: NA; clone_size: NA; j_call: TRBJ1-3; v_call: TRBV4-3; cdr3_nt: TGCGCCAGCAGCCAAGCAGTTGTCTCTGGAAACACCATATATTTT; cdr3_aa: CASSQAVVSGNTIYF
d_call: NA; clone_size: few; j_call: TRBJ1-3; v_call: TRBV7-9; cdr3_nt: TGTGCCAGCAGCTTGGACACGTTGGGAAACACCATATATTTT; cdr3_aa: CASSLDTLGNTIYF
d_call: NA; clone_size: NA; j_call: TRBJ2-7; v_call: TRBV28; cdr3_nt: TGTGCCAGCAGTTTATCGGGGATTAATTACGAGCAGTACTTC; cdr3_aa: CASSLSGINYEQYF
d_call: TRBD2; clone_size: NA; j_call: TRBJ2-1; v_call: TRBV11-2; cdr3_nt: TGTGCCAGCAGCTATACTAGCGGCTACAATGAGCAGTTCTTC; cdr3_aa: CASSYTSGYNEQFF
d_call: TRBD2; clone_size: NA; j_call: TRBJ2-2; v_call: TRBV28; cdr3_nt: TGTGCCAGCAGTCAATTACGGGGGGTCACCGGGGAGCTGTTTTTT; cdr3_aa: CASSQLRGVTGELFF
d_call: NA; clone_size: NA; j_call: TRBJ1-1; v_call: TRBV7-2; cdr3_nt: TGTGCCAGCAGCTTAGCGAAAGCAGGGTTAACTGAAGCTTTCTTT; cdr3_aa: CASSLAKAGLTEAFF
d_call: TRBD1; clone_size: NA; j_call: TRBJ1-5; v_call: TRBV24-1; cdr3_nt: TGTGCCACCAGTGCAGACAGGGGCAATCAGCCCCAGCATTTT; cdr3_aa: CATSADRGNQPQHF
d_call: TRBD2; clone_size: NA; j_call: TRBJ2-7; v_call: TRBV6-1; cdr3_nt: TGTGCCAGCAGTGAGGGGGAGGGTTATTCCTACGAGCAGTACTTC; cdr3_aa: CASSEGEGYSYEQYF
d_call: NA; clone_size: NA; j_call: TRBJ1-1; v_call: TRBV19; cdr3_nt: TGTGCCAGTAGTCACCCACAGTTAATTGGAACGAACACTGAAGCTTTCTTT; cdr3_aa: CASSHPQLIGTNTEAFF
d_call: TRBD1; clone_size: NA; j_call: TRBJ2-5; v_call: TRBV28; cdr3_nt: TGTGCCAGCAGTTCACCAGCTGGACAGGGAGAGACCCAGTACTTC; cdr3_aa: CASSSPAGQGETQYF
d_call: NA; clone_size: NA; j_call: TRBJ2-7; v_call: TRBV3-1/TRBV3-2; cdr3_nt: TGTGCCAGCAGCCAATACTACGAGCAGTACTTC; cdr3_aa: CASSQYYEQYF
d_call: NA; clone_size: NA; j_call: TRBJ2-5; v_call: TRBV24-1; cdr3_nt: TGTGCCACCAGTACCAAGGTAGCGTCGGGCCAAGAGACCCAGTACTTC; cdr3_aa: CATSTKVASGQETQYF
d_call: TRBD1; clone_size: NA; j_call: TRBJ1-2; v_call: TRBV3-1/TRBV3-2; cdr3_nt: TGTGCCAGCAGCCTAACCGGGACAGGGGGCGCAGGATATGGCTACACCTTC; cdr3_aa: CASSLTGTGGAGYGYTF
d_call: NA; clone_size: NA; j_call: TRBJ2-1; v_call: TRBV5-1; cdr3_nt: TGCGCCAGCAGCGCGGGACTCGATGAGCAGTTCTTC; cdr3_aa: CASSAGLDEQFF
d_call: TRBD2; clone_size: NA; j_call: TRBJ2-1; v_call: TRBV5-6; cdr3_nt: TGTGCCAGCAGCGTGGGACTAGCGGGGGGGCAGTTCTTC; cdr3_aa: CASSVGLAGGQFF
d_call: NA; clone_size: NA; j_call: TRBJ1-5; v_call: TRBV9; cdr3_nt: TGTGCCAGCAGCGTAGCCCCGGGTCAGCCCCAGCATTTT; cdr3_aa: CASSVAPGQPQHF
d_call: TRBD1; clone_size: NA; j_call: TRBJ1-2; v_call: TRBV3-1/TRBV3-2; cdr3_nt: TGTGCCAGCAGCCAAGATATATCGGACAGGGCTGCCTATGGCTACACCTTC; cdr3_aa: CASSQDISDRAAYGYTF
d_call: TRBD1; clone_size: NA; j_call: TRBJ1-1; v_call: TRBV19; cdr3_nt: TGTGCCAGTATAGAAACAGGGGCGAACACTGAAGCTTTCTTT; cdr3_aa: CASIETGANTEAFF
d_call: NA; clone_size: NA; j_call: TRBJ1-4; v_call: TRBV28; cdr3_nt: TGTGCCAGCAGCGGAAGGGGAGGAGATGAAAAACTGTTTTTT; cdr3_aa: CASSGRGGDEKLFF
d_call: TRBD1; clone_size: NA; j_call: TRBJ2-7; v_call: TRBV24-1; cdr3_nt: TGTGCCACAAGCAGGGGGCCCTACGAGCAGTACTTC; cdr3_aa: CATSRGPYEQYF
d_call: NA; clone_size: NA; j_call: TRBJ1-1; v_call: TRBV6-2/TRBV6-3; cdr3_nt: TGTGCCAGCAGTGAGGGACACCTGAGCACTGAAGCTTTCTTT; cdr3_aa: CASSEGHLSTEAFF
d_call: NA; clone_size: NA; j_call: TRBJ1-1; v_call: TRBV9; cdr3_nt: TGTGCCAGCAGCAGAGATGGGGGGGACTACACTGAAGCTTTCTTT; cdr3_aa: CASSRDGGDYTEAFF
d_call: NA; clone_size: NA; j_call: TRBJ2-5; v_call: TRBV28; cdr3_nt: TGTGCCAGCAGTATAGGGGGCAGGAGGGCGGTGGAGACCCAGTACTTC; cdr3_aa: CASSIGGRRAVETQYF
d_call: NA; clone_size: NA; j_call: TRBJ1-5; v_call: TRBV7-2; cdr3_nt: TGTGCCAGCAGCCCATGGGGAGGGCAGCCCCAGCATTTT; cdr3_aa: CASSPWGGQPQHF
d_call: NA; clone_size: NA; j_call: TRBJ2-7; v_call: TRBV6-5; cdr3_nt: TGTGCCAGCAGTTACTCGGGCAGGGTAAGCTCCTACGAGCAGTACTTC; cdr3_aa: CASSYSGRVSSYEQYF
d_call: NA; clone_size: NA; j_call: TRBJ2-1; v_call: TRBV7-9; cdr3_nt: TGTGCCAGCCGCCCCCGGAAGGGGCCGCGGGGTGGTATAGACGATGAGCAGTTCTTC; cdr3_aa: CASRPRKGPRGGIDDEQFF
d_call: TRBD1; clone_size: once; j_call: TRBJ1-5; v_call: TRBV7-2; cdr3_nt: TGTGCCAGCAGCTTACAGACAGGGGGCAATCAGCCCCAGCATTTT; cdr3_aa: CASSLQTGGNQPQHF
d_call: TRBD2; clone_size: NA; j_call: TRBJ2-2; v_call: TRBV11-3; cdr3_nt: TGTGCCAGCAGCCAAGGCAGCGGGGGAACCGGGGAGCTGTTTTTT; cdr3_aa: CASSQGSGGTGELFF
d_call: NA; clone_size: NA; j_call: TRBJ1-2; v_call: TRBV12-3/TRBV12-4; cdr3_nt: TGTGCCAGCAGTTGGAGGGACTATGGCTACACCTTC; cdr3_aa: CASSWRDYGYTF
d_call: TRBD1; clone_size: NA; j_call: TRBJ2-1; v_call: TRBV7-9; cdr3_nt: TGTGCCAGCAGCCCCGCCGGGACAGGTCACAATGAGCAGTTCTTC; cdr3_aa: CASSPAGTGHNEQFF
d_call: TRBD2; clone_size: once; j_call: TRBJ2-7; v_call: TRBV24-1; cdr3_nt: TGTGCCACCAGTGACCCAGCTAGCGGCCGCTACGAGCAGTACTTC; cdr3_aa: CATSDPASGRYEQYF
d_call: TRBD2; clone_size: NA; j_call: TRBJ2-5; v_call: TRBV18; cdr3_nt: TGTGCCAGCTCACCGAGCCAAGCGGGGCAGGAGACCCAGTACTTC; cdr3_aa: CASSPSQAGQETQYF
d_call: TRBD1; clone_size: NA; j_call: TRBJ1-3; v_call: TRBV15; cdr3_nt: TGTGCCACCAGCAGAAACTTAGGACAGGGGGAATCTGGAAACACCATATATTTT; cdr3_aa: CATSRNLGQGESGNTIYF
d_call: NA; clone_size: NA; j_call: TRBJ2-5; v_call: TRBV11-2; cdr3_nt: TGTGCCAGCAGCTTAGTGAGCGGAGATTACCAAGAGACCCAGTACTTC; cdr3_aa: CASSLVSGDYQETQYF
d_call: TRBD1; clone_size: NA; j_call: TRBJ2-7; v_call: TRBV19; cdr3_nt: TGTGCCAGTAGTCGAGGGGGACAGGTGGGTCTCGAGCAGTACTTC; cdr3_aa: CASSRGGQVGLEQYF